The 25 T cell receptor beta chains listed next were all sequenced from one sample in a study of T-cell reconstitution after alpha-beta-depleted transplantation in children (dated by TCRdb to 2016 to 2018). The sample's treatment or condition label, decoded: allogeneic hematopoietic cell transplantation with graft depleted of TCRalphabeta T cells and CD19 B cells. Library prep was done by PCR. The run used an Illumina HiSeq 2500. TCR library preparation used molecular barcoding, with unique molecular identifiers applied to normalize quantification of the TCRbeta repertoire. The public reads were quality trimmed at Q25 with fastp and then assembled into clones with MiXCR by TCRdb, keeping productive beta chains. Each entry merges the rows of one CDR3 protein and shows their most common DNA and genes. The sample table records fewer than 150,000 distinct CDR3 sequences; roughly 9% of these occur just once. Less than 25% of the sample comes from the top ten.

The starting material was PBMCs, mostly from graft donor cells, obtained 180 days after TCRalphabeta/CD19-depleted stem cell transplant. The receptors come from a girl in the first two years of life who had a stem cell transplant for combined immunodeficiency, so the T cells may come from the graft donor.

Note on this clonotype: A single base separates this from a much larger clone, so it may be a read error. The V call is TRBV10-3, the J call TRBJ2-3, with D unresolved. The CDR3 totals 16 residues. The germline V gene encodes CDR1 ENHRY and CDR2 SYGVKD. The CDR3 sequence: CAINLDPSESTHTQYF. As DNA, the CDR3 is TGTGCCATCAACCTGGATCCTTCCGAGAGCACACATACGCAGTATTTT.

Comment on this clonotype: A read error may explain this, as a much larger clone is one base away. V gene TRBV6-2 or TRBV6-3 combines with J gene TRBJ2-5; D not certain. V lost 3 bases and J lost 3, with 11 bases in between. Germline assignment: CDR1 MNHEY and CDR2 SVGEGT. The CDR3 loop spans 14 amino acids. CDR3 protein: CASSYLAAKETQYF. CDR3 coding DNA: TGTGCCAGCAGTTATCTGGCAGCAAAAGAGACCCAGTACTTC.

This rearrangement joins TRBV2 to TRBJ2-7; 7 nucleotides line up with TRBD1. With V trimmed by 4 bases and J by 3 bases, 12 bases remained unmatched. This CDR3 has 16 residues. The V gene's germline CDR1 is SNHLY and CDR2 FYNNEI. The CDR3 reads CASSGTGFPFYYEQYF. The CDR3 DNA is TGTGCCAGCAGTGGGACAGGCTTCCCGTTTTACTACGAGCAGTACTTC.

This rearrangement joins TRBV4-3 to TRBJ2-1, with D perhaps given as TRBD1 or TRBD2 (6 bases each). V was trimmed by 2 bases and J by 10 bases, leaving 18 bases between them. The V gene's germline CDR1 is LGHNA and CDR2 YSLEER. This CDR3 has 15 residues. CDR3 amino acids: CASSQTGAIFGEQFF. CDR3 coding DNA: TGCGCCAGCAGCCAAACGGGGGCGATATTTGGAGAGCAGTTCTTC.

The gene calls are TRBV29-1 and TRBJ2-7; TRBD2 might be the D (6 bases). The germline gives CDR1 SQVTM, CDR2 ANQGSEA. CDR3 size: 13 residues. Between the trimmed V and J ends, which lost 4 bases and 3 bases, there was a span of 13 bases. CDR3: CSVAPRGGYEQYF. CDR3 DNA sequence: TGCAGCGTTGCTCCGCGGGGCGGCTACGAGCAGTACTTC.

V and J are TRBV27 and TRBJ2-1, with D possibly matching TRBD1 (5 bases). The germline V gene encodes CDR1 MNHEY and CDR2 SMNVEV (reference sequence). Trimming took 2 bases from V and 12 from J, leaving 14 bases between them. There are 13 residues in the CDR3. CDR3 amino acids: CASSLTAAQGQFF. CDR3 sequence (DNA): TGTGCCAGCAGTTTAACGGCGGCCCAGGGGCAGTTCTTC.

This clonotype showed up many times. This chain joins TRBV12-3 or TRBV12-4 and TRBJ2-7; D not resolved. Trimming stripped 7 bases from V and 6 bases from J, with 22 bases between. This CDR3 is built from 15 residues. The CDR3, as DNA: TGTGCCAGCACCCCGGCAGTCCACCCTCGAGGCGAGCAGTACTTC. This encodes CASTPAVHPRGEQYF.

The chain uses TRBV3-1 and TRBJ1-2; no clear D gene. V dropped 0 bases and J dropped 4 bases, with 15 bases sitting between them. Germline values: CDR1 LGHDT, CDR2 YNNKEL (reference sequence). This CDR3 contains 16 residues. Here the CDR3 reads CASSQDPVVGFYGYTF. Written as DNA, the CDR3 is TGTGCCAGCAGCCAAGATCCGGTCGTGGGGTTCTATGGCTACACCTTC.

This sequence joins TRBV7-2 and TRBJ2-7; D gene unclear. V gave up 7 bases and J gave up 2 bases, with 12 bases separating them. There are 13 residues in the CDR3. CDR1 and CDR2 from the germline V gene are SGHTA and FQGNSA. CDR3 sequence (DNA): TGTGCCAGCACCTGGGGTAGTGCCTACGAGCAGTACTTC. Protein sequence: CASTWGSAYEQYF.

The chain links TRBV27 to TRBJ2-1; weak D call: TRBD2 (6 bases). The V and J ends lost 5 bases and 0 bases respectively, with 11 bases between them. The germline CDR1 and CDR2 sequences are MNHEY and SMNVEV (reference sequence). This CDR3 contains 15 residues. CDR3 protein: CASSLGLISYNEQFF. CDR3 DNA sequence: TGTGCCAGCAGTCTGGGACTGATCTCCTACAATGAGCAGTTCTTC.

The chain links TRBV9 to TRBJ2-7, with 9 bases lining up with TRBD2. Germline V CDR1 and CDR2: SGDLS, YYNGEE. CDR3 length equals 15 residues. V lost 4 bases to trimming and J lost 3 bases; unmatched junction nucleotides: 8. CDR3 sequence reads: CASSPQTSGGYEQYF. The CDR3 coding sequence is TGTGCCAGCAGCCCCCAGACTAGCGGCGGCTACGAGCAGTACTTC. Filled out from reference TRBV9 and TRBJ2-7, the complete variable domain reads DSGVTQTPKHLITATGQRVTLRCSPRSGDLSVYWYQQSLDQGLQFLIQYYNGEERAKGNILERFSAQQFPDLHSELNLSSLELGDSALYFCASSPQTSGGYEQYFGPGTRLTVT.

The rearrangement uses TRBV20-1 and TRBJ2-7; no clear D gene. Per germline, CDR1 DFQATT and CDR2 SNEGSKA (reference sequence). The germline V and J ends were trimmed by 6 bases and 6 bases, with 15 bases remaining between them. The CDR3 length is 12 residues. In DNA form, the CDR3 reads TGCAGTGCCCGGCTCCCTAAGGGCGAGCAGTACTTC. Its protein product is CSARLPKGEQYF.

This clonotype has just a few counts. CDR3 DNA sequence: TGCAGCGTCACAGGGATCTATGGCTACACCTTC. Amino acids: CSVTGIYGYTF. The V and J genes are TRBV29-1 and TRBJ1-2; maybe TRBD1 (6 bases). V lost 6 bases and J 4 bases, leaving 9 bases between the germline ends. Germline CDR1 SQVTM, CDR2 ANQGSEA. The CDR3 is made up of 11 amino acids. The entire variable domain, with the rest obtained from reference TRBV29-1 and TRBJ1-2, is as follows: SAVISQKPSRDICQRGTSLTIQCQVDSQVTMMFWYRQQPGQSLTLIATANQGSEATYESGFVIDKFPISRPNLTFSTLTVSNMSPEDSSIYLCSVTGIYGYTFGSGTRLTVV.

V and J are TRBV18 and TRBJ2-1; tentative D call: TRBD2 (5 bases). The germline CDR1 and CDR2 sequences are KGHSH and LQKENI. V was cut by 5 bases and J by 7 bases, with 15 bases left in between. There are 14 residues in the CDR3. The CDR3 spells CASSRARRGNEQFF. The CDR3 DNA is TGTGCCAGCTCAAGGGCGCGACGAGGGAATGAGCAGTTCTTC.

This chain links TRBV7-6 with TRBJ2-7; the D gene is possibly TRBD2 (5 bases). This CDR3 region has 14 residues. Germline V gene data show CDR1 as SGHVS and CDR2 as FNYEAQ. V lost 2 bases, J lost 3 bases, and 11 bases lay in between. The CDR3, as DNA: TGTGCCAGCAGCTTATGGGCTAGCAACTACGAGCAGTACTTC. Protein: CASSLWASNYEQYF.

This clonotype was found a few times. V usage is TRBV24-1 and J usage is TRBJ2-3; 7 bases fit TRBD1. This CDR3 contains 16 residues. The germline CDR1 and CDR2 sequences are KGHDR and SFDVKD. With 3 bases clipped from V and 6 bases from J, the junction kept 11 bases outside the gene matches. The CDR3 region has the DNA TGTGCCACCAGTGATGGGGGACAGACCCTCAGGGATACGCAGTATTTT. Translating it yields CATSDGGQTLRDTQYF.

The chain is built from TRBV7-9 and TRBJ2-5, with TRBD1 as a possible D gene (5 bases). Trimming shortened V by 5 bases and J by 14 bases, and 18 bases separated the two germline ends. The CDR3 is 12 residues long. The germline gives CDR1 SEHNR, CDR2 FQNEAQ (reference sequence). The CDR3 region is CASSGPKGWGYF. CDR3 nucleotides: TGTGCCAGCAGCGGCCCCAAGGGTTGGGGCTACTTC.

A word on this clonotype: A much larger clone lies one base from this, so it may be a read error. The V call is TRBV10-3, the J call TRBJ2-5; D is uncertain. V shed 1 base and J shed 3 bases, with 3 bases lying between them. The CDR3 length is 12 residues. Germline V gives CDR1 ENHRY, CDR2 SYGVKD. The CDR3 coding sequence is TGTGCCATCAGTGAGTTCGAAGAGACCCAGTACTTC. It encodes CAISEFEETQYF.

The V call is TRBV6-1, the J call TRBJ2-7, with 7 bases lining up with TRBD1. Trimming removed 5 bases from V and 0 bases from J; junction bases left unmatched: 7. Germline CDR1 and CDR2: MNHNS and SASEGT. The CDR3 is made up of 15 amino acids. The CDR3 protein is CASSHDRVGSYEQYF. CDR3 bases: TGTGCCAGCAGTCATGACAGGGTGGGCTCCTACGAGCAGTACTTC.

This clonotype was detected only a few times. CDR3 protein: CSARGGTSGLSYEQYF. In DNA, the CDR3 is TGCAGTGCTAGAGGCGGAACTAGCGGGCTGTCCTACGAGCAGTACTTC. This sequence joins TRBV20-1 and TRBJ2-7; 9 nucleotides agree with TRBD2. The germline V gene has CDR1 DFQATT and CDR2 SNEGSKA (reference sequence). CDR3 length equals 16 residues. V shed 1 base and J 1 base; nucleotides not matched to a gene: 8.

CDR3 DNA sequence: TGCAGTGCTCAGGGGGCGCGGAGCGAGCAGTACTTC. It specifies CSAQGARSEQYF. The V call is TRBV20-1, the J call TRBJ2-7; TRBD1 agrees at 8 bases. This CDR3 has 12 amino acids. Germline V gene sequence: CDR1 DFQATT, CDR2 SNEGSKA (reference sequence). V lost 5 bases, J lost 6 bases, and 6 bases stayed unmatched.

This clonotype was counted many times. The chain is built from TRBV11-2 and TRBJ1-6, with TRBD1 as a possible D gene (5 bases). The CDR3 sequence is 14 residues long. Trimming stripped 3 bases from V and 5 bases from J, with 8 bases between. Germline CDR1 and CDR2: SGHAT and FQNNGV. The CDR3 protein is CASSFGQNNSPLHF. The DNA for the CDR3 is TGTGCCAGCAGCTTCGGACAAAATAATTCACCCCTCCACTTT.

This clonotype was observed a handful of times. The chain joins TRBV5-1 to TRBJ2-3, with 7 bases identical to TRBD2. Germline loops: CDR1 SGHRS, CDR2 YFSETQ. This CDR3 contains 15 residues. The trim removed 3 bases at V and 1 base at J, leaving 5 bases unmatched. This CDR3 is CASSSFTSGTDTQYF. The CDR3 DNA reads TGCGCCAGCAGCTCCTTTACTAGCGGCACAGATACGCAGTATTTT.

V usage is TRBV20-1 and J usage is TRBJ2-7; the match to TRBD1 covers 9 bases. The CDR3 runs to 14 residues. The V and J ends lost 1 base and 3 bases, in that order; junction bases with no gene match: 4. From germline, CDR1 is DFQATT and CDR2 SNEGSKA (reference sequence). The CDR3 protein is CSARVGGQGYEQYF. CDR3 bases: TGCAGTGCTAGAGTCGGGGGACAGGGCTACGAGCAGTACTTC.

The chain uses TRBV20-1 and TRBJ1-1, with unresolved D. Per germline, CDR1 DFQATT and CDR2 SNEGSKA (reference sequence). The ends were cut back, 0 bases at V and 11 bases at J, with 19 bases in the middle. The CDR3 totals 14 residues. CDR3 nucleotides: TGCAGTGCTAGAGATAGGAGAGTATGGGCACGGGCTTTCTTT. It yields the protein CSARDRRVWARAFF.